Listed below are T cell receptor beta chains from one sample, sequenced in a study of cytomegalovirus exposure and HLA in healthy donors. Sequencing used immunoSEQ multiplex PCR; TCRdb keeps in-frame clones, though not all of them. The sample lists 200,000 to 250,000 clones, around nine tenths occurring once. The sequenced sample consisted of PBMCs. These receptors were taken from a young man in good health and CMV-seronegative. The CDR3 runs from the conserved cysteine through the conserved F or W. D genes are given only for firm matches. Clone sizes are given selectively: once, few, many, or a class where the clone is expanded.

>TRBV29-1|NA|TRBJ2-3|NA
CSVLPGGNRLGTQYF
TGCAGCGTACTCCCCGGGGGAAACAGGCTTGGCACGCAGTATTTT
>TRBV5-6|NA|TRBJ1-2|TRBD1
CASSPGTVTYGYTF
TGTGCCAGCAGCCCAGGGACAGTTACCTATGGCTACACCTTC
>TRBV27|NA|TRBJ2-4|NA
CASKTGGGSGDIQYF
TGTGCCAGCAAAACTGGCGGGGGCTCCGGGGACATTCAGTACTTC
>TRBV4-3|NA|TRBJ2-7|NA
CASSQDRDISYEQYF
TGCGCCAGCAGCCAAGATAGGGACATCTCCTACGAGCAGTACTTC
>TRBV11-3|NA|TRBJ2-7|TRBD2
CASSPTGGEQYF
TGTGCCAGCAGCCCCACGGGGGGCGAGCAGTACTTC
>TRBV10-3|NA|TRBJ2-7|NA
CAISQQQGRLREQYF
TGTGCCATCAGTCAACAACAGGGTCGGTTGCGGGAGCAGTACTTC
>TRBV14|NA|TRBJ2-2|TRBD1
CASSRKKTATGTTGELFF
TGTGCCAGCAGCCGGAAGAAGACCGCGACAGGGACCACCGGGGAGCTGTTTTTT
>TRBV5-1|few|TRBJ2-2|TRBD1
CASSGQGPNTGELFF
TGCGCCAGCAGCGGACAGGGGCCAAACACCGGGGAGCTGTTTTTT
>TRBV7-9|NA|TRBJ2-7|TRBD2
CATKKYSSGRAAGPFEQYF
TGTGCCACCAAAAAATATTCTAGCGGGAGGGCCGCGGGCCCGTTCGAGCAGTACTTC
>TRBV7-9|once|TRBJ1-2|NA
CASSLDRVGYGYTF
TGTGCCAGCAGCTTAGACAGGGTCGGCTATGGCTACACCTTC
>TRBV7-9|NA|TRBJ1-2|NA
CASSLTDRPPYGYTF
TGTGCCAGCAGCCTAACTGACAGGCCCCCTTATGGCTACACCTTC
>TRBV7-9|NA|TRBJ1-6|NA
CASSSQGTFDSPLHF
TGTGCCAGCAGCTCGCAGGGAACGTTTGATTCACCCCTCCACTTT
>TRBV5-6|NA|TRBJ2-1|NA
CASSLLAGDEQFF
TGTGCCAGCAGCTTACTAGCAGGCGATGAGCAGTTCTTC
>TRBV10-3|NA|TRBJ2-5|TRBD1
CAISKDRGSETQYF
TGTGCCATCAGTAAAGACAGGGGTTCAGAGACCCAGTACTTC
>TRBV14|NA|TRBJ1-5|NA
CASSQEVSGENQPQHF
TGTGCCAGCAGCCAAGAGGTCTCAGGGGAGAATCAGCCCCAGCATTTT
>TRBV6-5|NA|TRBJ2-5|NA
CASSYRRRKETQYF
TGTGCCAGCAGTTACCGGCGGAGAAAAGAGACCCAGTACTTC